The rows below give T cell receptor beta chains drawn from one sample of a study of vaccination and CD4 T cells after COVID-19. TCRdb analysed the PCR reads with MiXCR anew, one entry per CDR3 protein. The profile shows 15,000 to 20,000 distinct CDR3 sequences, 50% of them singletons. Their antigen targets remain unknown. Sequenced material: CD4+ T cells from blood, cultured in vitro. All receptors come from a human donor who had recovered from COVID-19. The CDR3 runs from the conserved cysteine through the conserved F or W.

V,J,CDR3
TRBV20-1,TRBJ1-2,CSAPRTGANYGYTF
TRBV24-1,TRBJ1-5,CATSDDQSGQPQHF
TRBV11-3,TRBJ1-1,CASSLRDNGEAFF
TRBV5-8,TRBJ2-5,CASSFAGGLAETQYF
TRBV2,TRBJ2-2,CASSEVRELFF
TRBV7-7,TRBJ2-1,CASSPDSGNEQFF
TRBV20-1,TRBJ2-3,CSARRVPPIRDTQYF
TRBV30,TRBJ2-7,CAWSREGREQYF
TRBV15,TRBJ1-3,CATSRGQAGNTIYF
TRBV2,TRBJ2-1,CASTIGYNEQFF
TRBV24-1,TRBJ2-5,CATSDLPSRPAGIDGETQYF
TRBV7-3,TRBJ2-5,CASSSNPGMMETQYF
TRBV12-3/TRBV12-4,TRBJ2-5,CASGRTTSPLVETQYF
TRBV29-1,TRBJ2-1,CSVTPQSHEQFF
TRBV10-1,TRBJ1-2,CASSERRGYGYTF